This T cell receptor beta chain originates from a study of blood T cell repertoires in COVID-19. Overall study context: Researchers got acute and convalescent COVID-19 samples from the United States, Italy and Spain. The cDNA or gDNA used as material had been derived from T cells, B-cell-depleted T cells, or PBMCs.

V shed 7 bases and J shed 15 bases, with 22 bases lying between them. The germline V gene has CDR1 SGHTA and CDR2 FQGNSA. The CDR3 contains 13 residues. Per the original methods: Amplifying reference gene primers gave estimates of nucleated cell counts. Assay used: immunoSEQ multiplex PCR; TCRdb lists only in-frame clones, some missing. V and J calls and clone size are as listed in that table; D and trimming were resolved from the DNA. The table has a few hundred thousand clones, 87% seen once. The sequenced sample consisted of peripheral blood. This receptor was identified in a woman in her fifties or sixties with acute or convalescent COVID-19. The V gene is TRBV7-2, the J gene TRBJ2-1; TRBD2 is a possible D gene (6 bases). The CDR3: CASIRPGSRERFF. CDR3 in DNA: TGTGCCAGCATCCGACCCGGGTCCCGGGAGAGGTTCTTC.